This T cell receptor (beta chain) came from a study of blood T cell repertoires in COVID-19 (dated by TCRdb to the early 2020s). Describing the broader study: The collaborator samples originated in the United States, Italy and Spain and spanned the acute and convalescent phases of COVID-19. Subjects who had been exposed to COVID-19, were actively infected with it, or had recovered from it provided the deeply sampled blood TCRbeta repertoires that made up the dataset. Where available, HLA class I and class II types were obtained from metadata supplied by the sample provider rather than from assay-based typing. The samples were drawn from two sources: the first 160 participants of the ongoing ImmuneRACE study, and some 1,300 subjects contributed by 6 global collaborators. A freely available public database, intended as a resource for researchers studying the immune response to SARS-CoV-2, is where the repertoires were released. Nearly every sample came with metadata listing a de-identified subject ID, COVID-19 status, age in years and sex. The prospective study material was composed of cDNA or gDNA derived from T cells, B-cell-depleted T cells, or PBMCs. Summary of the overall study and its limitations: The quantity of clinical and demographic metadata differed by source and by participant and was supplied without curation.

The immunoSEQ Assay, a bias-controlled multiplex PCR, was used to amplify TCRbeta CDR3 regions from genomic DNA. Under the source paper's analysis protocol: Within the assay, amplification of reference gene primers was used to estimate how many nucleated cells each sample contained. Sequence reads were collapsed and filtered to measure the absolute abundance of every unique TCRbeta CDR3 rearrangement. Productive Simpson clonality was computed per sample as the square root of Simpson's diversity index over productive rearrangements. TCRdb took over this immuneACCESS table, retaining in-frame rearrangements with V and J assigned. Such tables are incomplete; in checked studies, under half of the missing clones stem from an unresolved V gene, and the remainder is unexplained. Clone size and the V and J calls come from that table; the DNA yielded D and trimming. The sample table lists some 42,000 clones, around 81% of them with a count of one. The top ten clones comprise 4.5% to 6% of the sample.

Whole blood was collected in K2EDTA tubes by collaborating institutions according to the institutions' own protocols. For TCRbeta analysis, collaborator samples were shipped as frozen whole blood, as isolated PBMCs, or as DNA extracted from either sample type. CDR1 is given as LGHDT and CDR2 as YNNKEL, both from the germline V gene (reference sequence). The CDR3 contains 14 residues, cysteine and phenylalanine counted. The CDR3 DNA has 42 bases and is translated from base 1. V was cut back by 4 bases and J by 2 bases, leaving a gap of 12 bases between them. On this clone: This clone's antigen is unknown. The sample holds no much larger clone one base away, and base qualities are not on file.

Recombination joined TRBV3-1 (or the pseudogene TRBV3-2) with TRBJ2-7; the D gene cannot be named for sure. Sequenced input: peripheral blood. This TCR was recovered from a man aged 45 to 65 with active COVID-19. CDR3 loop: CASSRASNPYEQYF. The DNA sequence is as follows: TGTGCCAGCAGCCGGGCCTCCAATCCCTACGAGCAGTACTTC.